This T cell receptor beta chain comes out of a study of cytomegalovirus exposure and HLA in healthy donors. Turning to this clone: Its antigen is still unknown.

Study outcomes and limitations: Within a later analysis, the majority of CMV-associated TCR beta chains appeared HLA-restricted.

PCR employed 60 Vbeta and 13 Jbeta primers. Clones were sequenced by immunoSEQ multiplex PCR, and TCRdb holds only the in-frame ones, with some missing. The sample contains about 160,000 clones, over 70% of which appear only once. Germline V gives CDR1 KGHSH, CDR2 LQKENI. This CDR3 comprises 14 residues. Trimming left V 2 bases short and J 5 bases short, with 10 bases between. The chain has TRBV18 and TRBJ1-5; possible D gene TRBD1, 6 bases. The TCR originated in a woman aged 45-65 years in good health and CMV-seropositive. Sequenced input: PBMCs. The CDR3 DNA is TGTGCCAGCTCACCAACAGGGTTTGATCAGCCCCAGCATTTT. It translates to CASSPTGFDQPQHF.